Presented here are 7 T cell receptor beta chains from one specimen sequenced in a study of cytotoxic CD8 clonotypes in ibrutinib-treated CLL. TCRdb's copy holds only in-frame clones and misses some; the assay was immunoSEQ multiplex PCR. The sample has a few hundred thousand clones; almost 80% are singletons. The material sequenced was PBMCs, taken before ibrutinib treatment. The receptors were sampled from a human donor with chronic lymphocytic leukemia.

The chain combines TRBV21-1 with TRBJ2-7; the tabulated D call, TRBD2, remains unverified against the DNA. TRBV21-1 is flagged as a pseudogene. CDR3 length: 20 residues. The DNA of the CDR3 is TGTGCCAGCAGCTCCCGGACTAGCGGGAATGCTAACGACCGTCCCTACGAGCAGTACTTC. Encoded protein: CASSSRTSGNANDRPYEQYF.

The rearrangement joins TRBV15 to TRBJ2-7; 8 bases match TRBD1. Trimming cost V 3 bases and J 2 bases; bases outside gene matches: 9. Germline V lookup: CDR1 LNHNV, CDR2 YYDKDF (reference sequence). The CDR3 length is 16 residues. CDR3 residues: CATSSPHRGVPYEQYF. CDR3 DNA: TGTGCCACCAGCAGCCCCCACAGGGGGGTACCCTACGAGCAGTACTTC.

The CDR3 sequence is CASSFGGSYGYTF. CDR3 DNA: TGTGCCAGCAGCTTTGGGGGATCCTATGGCTACACCTTC. The V gene is TRBV7-6, the J gene TRBJ1-2, with D possibly being TRBD1 (5 bases). The germline CDR1 and CDR2 sequences are SGHVS and FNYEAQ. The CDR3 has 13 amino acids. Trimming took 3 bases from V and 4 from J, leaving 9 bases between them.

This sequence joins TRBV19 and TRBJ1-2; 7 bases match TRBD1. The CDR3 runs 13 residues. CDR1 is LNHDA and CDR2 is SQIVND in the germline V gene (reference sequence). Trimming took 5 bases from V and 10 from J; bases not matched to a gene: 10. The CDR3 nucleotides read TGTGCCAGTAGTCCGGGACAGCCTGGGGACTACACCTTC. Amino acids: CASSPGQPGDYTF.

V gene TRBV2 combines with J gene TRBJ2-7, with D perhaps matching TRBD2 (6 bases). Germline V gives CDR1 SNHLY, CDR2 FYNNEI. Trimming cost V 1 base and J 5 bases, with 12 bases left between them. This CDR3 is 14 amino acids long. CDR3 sequence: CASSEGGGSHEQYF. As DNA, the CDR3 is TGTGCCAGCAGTGAAGGGGGAGGCAGCCACGAGCAGTACTTC.

The gene calls are TRBV27 and TRBJ2-3; 9 bases match TRBD2. J lost 5 bases, V lost 6 bases, and 18 bases had no gene match. The CDR3 extends over 18 amino acids. Germline lookup yields CDR1 MNHEY and CDR2 SMNVEV (reference sequence). The chain's CDR3 is CASSRFSRLSGRGDTQYF. In nucleotides, the CDR3 is TGTGCCAGCAGCCGTTTCAGCAGACTTAGCGGGAGAGGAGATACGCAGTATTTT.

This sequence joins TRBV30 and TRBJ1-4; 8 bases map to TRBD1. Germline V gene sequence: CDR1 GTSNPN, CDR2 SVGIG (reference sequence). Trimming cost V 4 bases and J 4 bases; bases outside gene matches: 11. This CDR3 contains 16 residues. For the CDR3, the DNA is TGTGCCTGGACGGACGGGACAGGCTCCCTTAATGAAAAACTGTTTTTT. Protein: CAWTDGTGSLNEKLFF.